One sample yielded the 9 T cell receptor beta chains listed below, sequenced in a study of early T cells in non-severe SARS-CoV-2 infection. TCRdb processed the 5' RACE reads anew with MiXCR; each CDR3 protein has one entry. The sample contains 60,000 or so distinct CDR3 sequences, 15% of which appear only once. The sequencing used whole blood, collected at baseline. The source is an adult who was a healthcare worker with PCR-confirmed SARS-CoV-2 infection or an uninfected control (not recorded which).

This sequence joins TRBV21-1 and TRBJ2-1; the D call in the table, TRBD2, was not verified against the DNA. TRBV21-1 is tagged as a pseudogene. The CDR3 covers 16 residues. The CDR3 here is CASSKEAALGYNEQFF. The CDR3 nucleotides are TGTGCCAGCAGCAAAGAAGCGGCCCTCGGTTACAATGAGCAGTTCTTC.

This clonotype appeared a few times. This chain joins TRBV5-1 and TRBJ2-3; 8 bases map to TRBD2. CDR3 size: 16 residues. Germline CDR1 reads SGHRS; CDR2 reads YFSETQ. V gave up 6 bases and J gave up 0 bases; unmatched junction bases: 9. In DNA form, the CDR3 reads TGCGCCAGCACCCCGTCTAGCGGGCTCAGCACAGATACGCAGTATTTT. Its translation: CASTPSSGLSTDTQYF.

This clonotype showed up just a few times. The J gene is TRBJ1-2, the V gene TRBV19; 8 bases line up with TRBD1. The CDR3 has 13 residues. Germline V gene lookup returns CDR1 LNHDA and CDR2 SQIVND (reference sequence). J lost 9 bases, V lost 4 bases, and 7 bases had no gene match. The CDR3 DNA follows: TGTGCCAGTAGTACGGGGACAGGCTACAGCTACACCTTC. It specifies CASSTGTGYSYTF.

This clonotype has ten or more counts. The chain carries TRBV6-1 and TRBJ2-3; 9 positions match TRBD1. There are 14 residues in the CDR3. V lost 1 base, J lost 4 bases, and 0 bases stayed unmatched. Germline values: CDR1 MNHNS, CDR2 SASEGT. In nucleotides, the CDR3 is TGTGCCAGCAGTGAAGGGACAGGGGCAGATACGCAGTATTTT. Its protein is CASSEGTGADTQYF.

The V call is TRBV12-3 or TRBV12-4, the J call TRBJ1-2, with D uncertain. The CDR3 consists of 13 residues. V gave up 3 bases and J gave up 6 bases, with 11 bases separating them. CDR3 amino acids: CASSFADLNGYTF. CDR3 DNA: TGTGCCAGCAGTTTTGCCGACTTAAATGGCTACACCTTC.

This clonotype was seen more than once but under ten times. The chain is built from TRBV27 and TRBJ2-1; 10 positions match TRBD2. The CDR3 totals 16 residues. CDR1 is MNHEY, CDR2 SMNVEV, per germline (reference sequence). The junction had 7 bases not matched to a gene; V was cut back by 6 bases and J by 2 bases. CDR3 sequence: CASRSSGGAPYNEQFF. CDR3 sequence (DNA): TGTGCCAGCAGATCAAGCGGGGGGGCCCCCTACAATGAGCAGTTCTTC.

This clonotype was detected ten times or more. V is TRBV27 and J is TRBJ2-7; D not certain. V dropped 4 bases and J dropped 0 bases, with 7 bases sitting between them. Germline assignment: CDR1 MNHEY and CDR2 SMNVEV (reference sequence). This CDR3 has 13 residues. The chain's CDR3 is CASSSSGSYEQYF. For the CDR3, the DNA is TGTGCCAGCAGTTCATCCGGCTCCTACGAGCAGTACTTC.

This clonotype has more than one count but fewer than ten. The V call is TRBV7-9, the J call TRBJ2-4, with D uncertain. V was clipped by 2 bases and J by 8 bases, with 10 bases between them. Looked up from germline, CDR1 is SEHNR and CDR2 is FQNEAQ (reference sequence). The CDR3 has 13 amino acids. In DNA form, the CDR3 reads TGTGCCAGCAGCTTAAGTGCGGAAGACATTCAGTACTTC. The encoded protein is CASSLSAEDIQYF.

The table lists this clonotype with a few counts. The genes are TRBV5-1 and TRBJ1-2; 11 nucleotides align to TRBD1. This CDR3 comprises 17 residues. Germline lookup yields CDR1 SGHRS and CDR2 YFSETQ. Unmatched junction bases numbered 10, after V lost 0 bases and J lost 6 bases. As DNA, the CDR3 is TGCGCCAGCAGCTTGGAGGACAGGGGGCGCTCCGTTAATGGCTACACCTTC. The encoded protein is CASSLEDRGRSVNGYTF.